The 22 T cell receptor beta chains below all came from one sample that was sequenced in a study of blood T cell repertoires in COVID-19. This table comes from immunoSEQ multiplex PCR, and its TCRdb copy is limited to in-frame clones, with some not included. The data show 140,000 to 150,000 clones, about 90% seen once. The sample consisted of peripheral blood. The receptor source for this set is a man in his sixties with active or convalescent COVID-19.

This clone was seen just once. The gene calls are TRBV7-9 and TRBJ2-5, with D maybe TRBD2 (7 bases). Germline lookup yields CDR1 SEHNR and CDR2 FQNEAQ (reference sequence). V was cut by 1 base and J by 13 bases, with 28 bases left in between. The CDR3 spans 17 residues. CDR3 nucleotides: TGTGCCAGCAGCTTAGACGGGGGGCGAGAACCCCCCTTATCAAGGTACTTC. Amino acid sequence: CASSLDGGREPPLSRYF.

The chain carries TRBV5-1 and TRBJ2-1, with a possible D match to TRBD2 (6 bases). CDR3 size: 15 residues. The V gene lost 2 bases and the J gene lost 6 bases, with 15 bases spanning the gap. The V gene's germline CDR1 is SGHRS and CDR2 YFSETQ. CDR3 nucleotides: TGCGCCAGCAGCTTTGGTGGGAGGCCGGGCAATGAGCAGTTCTTC. As protein: CASSFGGRPGNEQFF. The full variable domain, its missing parts supplied by reference TRBV5-1 and TRBJ2-1, is KAGVTQTPRYLIKTRGQQVTLSCSPISGHRSVSWYQQTPGQGLQFLFEYFSETQRNKGNFPGRFSGRQFSNSRSEMNVSTLELGDSALYLCASSFGGRPGNEQFFGPGTRLTVL.

The gene calls are TRBV3-1 (or the pseudogene TRBV3-2) and TRBJ1-2, with D possibly TRBD1 on 5 matching bases. Germline CDR1 and CDR2: LGHDT and YNNKEL (reference sequence). The CDR3 is 13 residues long. The germline V and J ends were trimmed by 1 base and 7 bases, with 10 bases remaining between them. For the CDR3, the DNA is TGTGCCAGCAGCCAAGTTCAGGGTCTTGGCTACACCTTC. Its translation: CASSQVQGLGYTF.

This chain connects TRBV5-1 to TRBJ2-1; 8 positions agree with TRBD1. CDR1 SGHRS and CDR2 YFSETQ come from the germline V gene. V trimming: 3 bases; J trimming: 7 bases; junction bases outside the gene matches: 3. The CDR3 is made up of 13 amino acids. The CDR3 DNA follows: TGCGCCAGCAGCTGGACAGGGTCGAATGAGCAGTTCTTC. Its translation: CASSWTGSNEQFF.

The chain recombines TRBV14 with TRBJ2-1, with 10 positions matching TRBD2. The V gene end was trimmed by 4 bases and the J gene end by 4 bases; junction bases not matched to a gene: 7. The CDR3 loop spans 16 amino acids. Germline V gives CDR1 SGHDN, CDR2 FVKESK. The CDR3 loop reads CASSPTSGLSYNEQFF. As DNA, the CDR3 is TGTGCCAGCAGCCCGACTAGCGGGTTATCTTACAATGAGCAGTTCTTC.

The sample holds a few counts of this clone. The chain is built from TRBV4-1 and TRBJ2-7; possibly TRBD1 for D (6 bases). The germline V gene encodes CDR1 MGHRA and CDR2 YSYEKL. CDR3 size: 13 residues. Trimming cost V 5 bases and J 2 bases, with 10 bases left between them. The CDR3 reads CASSKDSTYEQYF. In nucleotides, the CDR3 is TGCGCCAGCAGCAAGGACAGCACCTACGAGCAGTACTTC.

V is TRBV14 and J is TRBJ1-2; TRBD1 aligns across 12 bases. This CDR3 spans 16 amino acids. Per the germline V gene, CDR1 is SGHDN and CDR2 is FVKESK. The J segment lost 4 bases and the V segment lost 5 bases, leaving 8 bases of the junction unmatched. CDR3 loop: CASSMGQGALPYGYTF. The CDR3 nucleotides are TGTGCCAGCAGCATGGGACAGGGGGCGCTTCCCTATGGCTACACCTTC. Combining the CDR3 with reference TRBV14 and TRBJ1-2 gives the whole variable domain EAGVTQFPSHSVIEKGQTVTLRCDPISGHDNLYWYRRVMGKEIKFLLHFVKESKQDESGMPNNRFLAERTGGTYSTLKVQPAELEDSGVYFCASSMGQGALPYGYTFGSGTRLTVV.

CDR3 nucleotide sequence: TGTGCCAGCAGCCGGTCCAGGGGACAGCCCCAGCATTTT. This sequence encodes CASSRSRGQPQHF. The chain employs TRBV3-1 (or the pseudogene TRBV3-2) and TRBJ1-5; tentatively, D is TRBD1 (6 bases). Germline CDR1 reads LGHDT; CDR2 reads YNNKEL (reference sequence). Trimming took 4 bases from V and 7 from J, leaving 11 bases between them. The CDR3 runs 13 residues.

V and J are TRBV30 and TRBJ1-4, with 7 bases fitting TRBD1. The V segment lost 1 base and the J segment 8 bases; nucleotides outside the gene matches: 7. The V gene's germline CDR1 is GTSNPN and CDR2 SVGIG (reference sequence). This CDR3 is 14 amino acids long. The CDR3 protein is CAWSEGQPWEKLFF. CDR3 DNA sequence: TGTGCCTGGAGTGAGGGACAGCCTTGGGAAAAACTGTTTTTT.

This chain links TRBV10-3 with TRBJ1-2; D gene ambiguous. The CDR3 is made up of 15 amino acids. Looked up from germline, CDR1 is ENHRY and CDR2 is SYGVKD. V lost 0 bases and J lost 2, with 10 bases in between. The CDR3 nucleotides read TGTGCCATCAGTGAGTCGACGGCGGGGAACTATGGCTACACCTTC. The encoded protein is CAISESTAGNYGYTF.

The gene calls are TRBV19 and TRBJ2-1, with 11 bases aligning to TRBD2. J was trimmed by 3 bases and V by 8 bases; bases with no gene match: 6. Germline V gene sequence: CDR1 LNHDA, CDR2 SQIVND (reference sequence). The CDR3 totals 15 residues. As DNA, the CDR3 is TGTGCCAGTCAAACTAGCGGGAGTTACTACAATGAGCAGTTCTTC. This codes for CASQTSGSYYNEQFF.

This chain joins TRBV5-1 and TRBJ2-5, with D unclear. Germline CDR1 is SGHRS and CDR2 is YFSETQ. The germline V and J ends were trimmed by 0 bases and 0 bases, with 6 bases remaining between them. The length of the CDR3 is 14 residues. Here the CDR3 DNA reads TGCGCCAGCAGCTTGGATACTAACCAAGAGACCCAGTACTTC. The encoded protein is CASSLDTNQETQYF.

CDR3 nucleotides: TGTGCCAGCAGCTCCTCGGGACAGGGGGTAGAGACCCAGTACTTC. It translates to CASSSSGQGVETQYF. J is TRBJ2-5 and V is TRBV7-2; 11 bases fit TRBD1. J gave up 4 bases and V 4 bases, and 5 bases lay outside the gene matches. The CDR3 totals 15 residues. CDR1 is SGHTA, CDR2 FQGNSA, per germline.

The V call is TRBV19, the J call TRBJ2-4, with TRBD1 matching over 10 bases. The V gene's germline CDR1 is LNHDA and CDR2 SQIVND (reference sequence). The trim removed 1 base at V and 6 bases at J, leaving 9 bases unmatched. CDR3 size: 17 residues. The CDR3 region is CASSIVATGGVRNIQYF. DNA of the CDR3: TGTGCCAGTAGTATAGTTGCGACAGGGGGCGTAAGAAACATTCAGTACTTC.

This chain links TRBV27 with TRBJ2-1, with TRBD1 matching 8 bases. The V gene's germline CDR1 is MNHEY and CDR2 SMNVEV (reference sequence). The CDR3 loop spans 14 amino acids. Trimming took 5 bases from V and 9 from J; bases not matched to a gene: 9. The CDR3 DNA is TGTGCCAGCAGTCCCCGACAGGGGACCTTTGAGCAGTTCTTC. Translated: CASSPRQGTFEQFF.

The CDR3 loop reads CASSAGQGTTNEKLFF. CDR3 in DNA: TGTGCCAGCAGCGCGGGACAGGGGACAACTAATGAAAAACTGTTTTTT. The rearrangement links TRBV7-2 to TRBJ1-4, with TRBD1 matching 10 bases. Germline V CDR1 and CDR2: SGHTA, FQGNSA. Germline trimming cut 5 bases from V and 0 bases from J; bases unmatched to any gene: 3. The CDR3 spans 16 residues.

CDR3 loop: CASSYSGQGTDTQYF. The CDR3 DNA sequence: TGTGCCAGCAGTTACTCTGGACAGGGGACAGATACGCAGTATTTT. The chain joins TRBV6-5 to TRBJ2-3; 9 bases are a match to TRBD1. Losses at the gene ends were 0 bases for V and 3 bases for J; bases not matched to a gene: 1. Germline V gene lookup returns CDR1 MNHEY and CDR2 SVGAGI. This CDR3 spans 15 amino acids.

This chain uses TRBV1 with TRBJ2-7; TRBD2 is taken as the D call from the table, unchecked against the DNA. TRBV1 is flagged as a pseudogene. The CDR3 runs 15 residues. CDR3 sequence reads: CTSSHRLAGVNEQYF. Written as DNA, the CDR3 is TGCACCAGCAGCCACAGACTAGCGGGAGTGAACGAGCAGTACTTC.

The chain has TRBV20-1 and TRBJ2-5; D perhaps matches TRBD2 (5 bases). CDR1 and CDR2 from the germline V gene are DFQATT and SNEGSKA (reference sequence). The ends were cut back, 3 bases at V and 6 bases at J, with 14 bases in the middle. CDR3 length: 13 residues. This chain's CDR3 is CSASGLAGQTQYF. In DNA, the CDR3 is TGCAGTGCTAGTGGGCTAGCAGGACAGACCCAGTACTTC.

This chain links TRBV28 with TRBJ1-6; a possible D gene is TRBD1 (6 bases). The CDR3 is 14 amino acids. V lost 5 bases and J lost 9, with 14 bases in between. Germline CDR1 and CDR2: MDHEN and SYDVKM. CDR3 in DNA: TGTGCCAGCAGTATAACAGGGACCTCTTCACCCCTCCACTTT. Amino acid sequence: CASSITGTSSPLHF.

This chain connects TRBV28 to TRBJ2-3; 12 nucleotides match TRBD1. Per the germline V gene, CDR1 is MDHEN and CDR2 is SYDVKM. V dropped 5 bases and J dropped 0; count of bases not matched to a gene: 9. The CDR3 contains 18 residues. The DNA for the CDR3 is TGTGCCAGCAGTCCCGGGACAGGGGGCGACCTTAGCACAGATACGCAGTATTTT. Protein product: CASSPGTGGDLSTDTQYF. The full variable domain, completed using reference TRBV28 and TRBJ2-3, is DVKVTQSSRYLVKRTGEKVFLECVQDMDHENMFWYRQDPGLGLRLIYFSYDVKMKEKGDIPEGYSVSREKKERFSLILESASTNQTSMYLCASSPGTGGDLSTDTQYFGPGTRLTVL.

This chain's CDR3 is CATSDWDRQGAYGYTF. Here the CDR3 DNA reads TGTGCCACCAGTGATTGGGACAGGCAAGGGGCTTATGGCTACACCTTC. The chain links TRBV24-1 to TRBJ1-2, with 8 bases that match TRBD1. Trimming cost V 2 bases and J 5 bases; bases outside gene matches: 9. Germline V gene data show CDR1 as KGHDR and CDR2 as SFDVKD. This CDR3 spans 16 amino acids.